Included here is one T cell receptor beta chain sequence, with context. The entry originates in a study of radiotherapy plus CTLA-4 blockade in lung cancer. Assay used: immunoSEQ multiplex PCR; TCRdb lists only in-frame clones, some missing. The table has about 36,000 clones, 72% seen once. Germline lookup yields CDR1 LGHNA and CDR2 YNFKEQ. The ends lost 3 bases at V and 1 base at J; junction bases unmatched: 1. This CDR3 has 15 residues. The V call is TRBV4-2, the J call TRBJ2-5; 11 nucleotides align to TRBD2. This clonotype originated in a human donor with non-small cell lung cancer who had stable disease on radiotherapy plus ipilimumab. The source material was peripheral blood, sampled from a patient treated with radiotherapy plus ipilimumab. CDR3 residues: CASSQTSGAQETQYF. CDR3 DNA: TGTGCCAGCAGCCAGACTAGCGGGGCCCAAGAGACCCAGTACTTC.